This entry describes one T cell receptor beta chain. Its antigen is still unknown. This specimen comes from a study of T cell clones after liver transplantation. Study-wide context: Graft-donor-reactive sequences were compared with third-party-reactive TCRbeta sequences from pre-transplant mixed lymphocyte reactions. Tolerant meant at least one year fully off immunosuppression without liver enzymes above twice normal. Study-level results: Graft donor-reactive T cells possibly entered the graft instead of undergoing deletion.

Generated by immunoSEQ multiplex PCR, the TCRdb table keeps only in-frame clones and is missing some. This sample has tens of thousands of clones, with about 70% found just once. The sequence was collected from a human donor who received a liver transplant. The source was CD4+ T cells from blood, collected before liver transplant.

The CDR3 region is CASSVRRGNTEAFF. Here the CDR3 DNA reads TGTGCCAGCAGTGTTCGGAGAGGGAACACTGAAGCTTTCTTT. The J gene is TRBJ1-1, the V gene TRBV2; D call uncertain. Trimming pared 4 bases from V and 1 base from J, leaving 10 bases between. The CDR3 length is 14 residues. The germline V gene has CDR1 SNHLY and CDR2 FYNNEI.